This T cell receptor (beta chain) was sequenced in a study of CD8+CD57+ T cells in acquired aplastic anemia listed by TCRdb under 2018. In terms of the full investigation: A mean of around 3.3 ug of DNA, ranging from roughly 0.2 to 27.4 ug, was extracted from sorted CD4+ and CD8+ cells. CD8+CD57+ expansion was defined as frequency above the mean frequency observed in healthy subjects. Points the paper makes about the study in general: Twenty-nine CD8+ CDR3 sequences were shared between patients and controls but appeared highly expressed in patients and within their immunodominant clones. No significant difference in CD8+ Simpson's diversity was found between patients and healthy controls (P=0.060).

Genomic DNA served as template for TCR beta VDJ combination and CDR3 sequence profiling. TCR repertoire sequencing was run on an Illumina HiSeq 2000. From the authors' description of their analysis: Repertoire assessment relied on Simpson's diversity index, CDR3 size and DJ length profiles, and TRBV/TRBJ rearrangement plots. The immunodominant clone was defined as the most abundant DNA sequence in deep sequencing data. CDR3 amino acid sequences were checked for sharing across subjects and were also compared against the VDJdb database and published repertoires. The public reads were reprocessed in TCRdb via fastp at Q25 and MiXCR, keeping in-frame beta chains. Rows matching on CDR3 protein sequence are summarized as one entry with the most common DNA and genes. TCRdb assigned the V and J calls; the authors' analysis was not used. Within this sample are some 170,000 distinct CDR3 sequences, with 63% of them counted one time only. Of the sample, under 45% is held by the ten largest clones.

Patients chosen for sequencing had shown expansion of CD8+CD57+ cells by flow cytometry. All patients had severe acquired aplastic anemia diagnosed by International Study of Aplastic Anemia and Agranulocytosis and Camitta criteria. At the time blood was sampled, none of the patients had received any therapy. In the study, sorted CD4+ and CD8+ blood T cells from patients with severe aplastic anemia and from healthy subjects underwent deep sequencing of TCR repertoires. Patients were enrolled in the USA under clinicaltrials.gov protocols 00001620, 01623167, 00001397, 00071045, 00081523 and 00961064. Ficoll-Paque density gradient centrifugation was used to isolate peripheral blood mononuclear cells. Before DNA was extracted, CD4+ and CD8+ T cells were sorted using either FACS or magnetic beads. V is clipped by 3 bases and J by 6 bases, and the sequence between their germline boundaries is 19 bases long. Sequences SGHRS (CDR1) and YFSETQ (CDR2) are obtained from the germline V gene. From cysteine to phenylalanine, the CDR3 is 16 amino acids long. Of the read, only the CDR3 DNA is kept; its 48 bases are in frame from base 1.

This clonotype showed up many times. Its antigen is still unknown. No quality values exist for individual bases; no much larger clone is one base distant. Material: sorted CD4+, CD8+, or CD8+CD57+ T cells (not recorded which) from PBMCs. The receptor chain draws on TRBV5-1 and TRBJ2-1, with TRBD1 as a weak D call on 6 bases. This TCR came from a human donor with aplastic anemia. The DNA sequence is TGCGCCAGCAGCTACTCAGACAGGACCCCCTCCAATGAGCAGTTCTTC. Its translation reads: CASSYSDRTPSNEQFF.